The 14 T cell receptor beta chains below come from one sample, sequenced in a study of blood T cell repertoires in COVID-19. Assay used: immunoSEQ multiplex PCR; TCRdb lists only in-frame clones, some missing. Here the sample spans approximately 88,000 clones, about 90% being singletons. Source material: peripheral blood. Every receptor here comes from a woman in her fifties or sixties in a cohort sampled during active COVID-19.

V and J are TRBV3-1 (or the pseudogene TRBV3-2) and TRBJ1-3; D may be TRBD1 (6 bases). The V and J ends lost 5 bases and 0 bases respectively, with 17 bases between them. CDR1 and CDR2 from the germline V gene are LGHDT and YNNKEL (reference sequence). The CDR3 loop spans 17 amino acids. The CDR3 region has the DNA TGTGCCAGCAGCGCTACAGGGAGTTTCGCCTCTGGAAACACCATATATTTT. Encoded protein: CASSATGSFASGNTIYF.

In the case of this clone: Other DNA variants within this sample encode the same CDR3. The CDR3 nucleotides read TGCGCCAGCAGCTCGTCAGGGGGCACAGATACGCAGTATTTT. Translation: CASSSSGGTDTQYF. The genes are TRBV5-1 and TRBJ2-3, with D possibly TRBD1 on 6 matching bases. Trimming removed 3 bases from V and 1 base from J, with 9 bases in between. Germline-derived CDR1 and CDR2 are SGHRS and YFSETQ. The length of the CDR3 is 14 residues. Combining the CDR3 with reference TRBV5-1 and TRBJ2-3 gives the whole variable domain KAGVTQTPRYLIKTRGQQVTLSCSPISGHRSVSWYQQTPGQGLQFLFEYFSETQRNKGNFPGRFSGRQFSNSRSEMNVSTLELGDSALYLCASSSSGGTDTQYFGPGTRLTVL.

The chain has TRBV5-6 and TRBJ1-2, with a weak D call TRBD1 (5 bases). Deletions cut 0 bases from V and 3 bases from J, with 9 bases between. The CDR3 sequence is 14 residues long. The germline CDR1 and CDR2 sequences are SGHDT and YYEEEE. CDR3 sequence (DNA): TGTGCCAGCAGCTTGGAGGGGATCTACTATGGCTACACCTTC. Protein: CASSLEGIYYGYTF. The complete variable domain, with remaining parts taken from reference TRBV5-6 and TRBJ1-2, reads DAGVTQSPTHLIKTRGQQVTLRCSPKSGHDTVSWYQQALGQGPQFIFQYYEEEERQRGNFPDRFSGHQFPNYSSELNVNALLLGDSALYLCASSLEGIYYGYTFGSGTRLTVV.

V gene TRBV5-1 combines with J gene TRBJ1-5, with D perhaps matching TRBD1 (5 bases). V lost 4 bases and J lost 6, with 14 bases in between. The length of the CDR3 is 14 residues. Germline CDR1 is SGHRS and CDR2 is YFSETQ. The CDR3: CASSPSQGGQPQHF. CDR3 DNA: TGCGCCAGCAGCCCGAGCCAGGGAGGTCAGCCCCAGCATTTT.

The gene calls are TRBV29-1 and TRBJ1-4, with unresolved D. This CDR3 is 14 amino acids long. The V end lost 4 bases, the J end lost 3 bases, and 12 bases lay between the germline ends. Per germline, CDR1 SQVTM and CDR2 ANQGSEA. CDR3 coding DNA: TGCAGCGTTGTGGAGGGCGGTGCTAATGAAAAACTGTTTTTT. It specifies CSVVEGGANEKLFF.

The CDR3 here is CSVDRQGNTEAFF. CDR3 in DNA: TGCAGCGTTGATCGACAGGGGAACACTGAAGCTTTCTTT. V usage is TRBV29-1 and J usage is TRBJ1-1; 7 nucleotides match TRBD1. Germline lookup yields CDR1 SQVTM and CDR2 ANQGSEA. After removal of 3 bases from V and 1 base from J, the junction contained 2 bases not matched to a gene. This CDR3 is built from 13 residues.

This clone was picked up a small number of times. The J gene is TRBJ2-3, the V gene TRBV5-1; perhaps TRBD2 as D (6 bases). The CDR3 covers 15 residues. CDR1 and CDR2 (germline): SGHRS, YFSETQ. Trimming took off 4 bases at V and 2 bases at J, with 14 bases between the two ends. DNA for the CDR3: TGCGCCAGCAGCGGACGGGGGTCTCTCACAGATACGCAGTATTTT. This gives the protein CASSGRGSLTDTQYF.

The chain has TRBV11-2 and TRBJ2-5; 9 bases agree with TRBD2. The V and J ends lost 1 base and 4 bases, in that order; junction bases with no gene match: 10. The CDR3 length is 17 residues. The germline gives CDR1 SGHAT, CDR2 FQNNGV. CDR3 sequence (DNA): TGTGCCAGCAGCTTAGTAGCGGGAGTGGTTGCGGGAGAGACCCAGTACTTC. Translating gives CASSLVAGVVAGETQYF.

This clone appeared a single time. CDR3: CASSFGGSLGTGELFF. CDR3 sequence (DNA): TGTGCCAGCAGCTTCGGAGGGAGCCTTGGCACCGGGGAGCTGTTTTTT. The chain has TRBV5-4 and TRBJ2-2; D possibly corresponds to TRBD2 (6 bases). The CDR3 loop spans 16 amino acids. Germline CDR1 SGHNT, CDR2 YYREEE (reference sequence). V shed 2 bases and J shed 4 bases, with 15 bases lying between them.

This rearrangement joins TRBV19 to TRBJ2-5, with D uncertain. Trimming left V 1 base short and J 5 bases short, with 8 bases between. This CDR3 has 13 amino acids. Germline-derived CDR1 and CDR2 are LNHDA and SQIVND (reference sequence). CDR3 sequence (DNA): TGTGCCAGTAGTATAGGCGGTGGGGAGACCCAGTACTTC. Its translation: CASSIGGGETQYF.

Comment on this clone: At one boundary the junction diverges from the germline segment, which might be a read error. The V call is TRBV11-2, the J call TRBJ2-5; D might be TRBD2 (6 bases). The CDR3 consists of 16 residues. Germline V gene sequence: CDR1 SGHAT, CDR2 FQNNGV. CDR3 sequence reads: CASSLSLVVGGEAQYF. CDR3 in DNA: TGTGCCAGCAGCTTATCACTCGTTGTGGGAGGAGAGGCCCAGTACTTC.

This clone was found once. The V and J genes are TRBV23-1 and TRBJ2-7; 8 nucleotides match TRBD1. TRBV23-1 is noted as an ORF with a role that remains uncertain. There are 16 residues in the CDR3. V lost 4 bases to trimming and J lost 2 bases; unmatched junction nucleotides: 10. In DNA, the CDR3 is TGCGCCAGCAGTCCCTTTCAGGGGGCTCCGACCTACGAGCAGTACTTC. Translating gives CASSPFQGAPTYEQYF.

The chain has TRBV5-4 and TRBJ2-1, with TRBD2 identical over 8 bases. J lost 3 bases, V lost 0 bases, and 2 bases had no gene match. There are 15 residues in the CDR3. The germline CDR1 and CDR2 sequences are SGHNT and YYREEE (reference sequence). CDR3 sequence: CASSLASGSYNEQFF. CDR3 in DNA: TGTGCCAGCAGCTTGGCGAGCGGGAGCTACAATGAGCAGTTCTTC.

The V gene is TRBV28, the J gene TRBJ1-2; D not resolved. The CDR3 totals 14 residues. V lost 5 bases, J lost 4 bases, and 14 bases lay in between. Per the germline V gene, CDR1 is MDHEN and CDR2 is SYDVKM. The CDR3 here is CASSQWALVYGYTF. The DNA for the CDR3 is TGTGCCAGCAGTCAATGGGCCCTGGTCTATGGCTACACCTTC.